The 29 T cell receptor beta chains presented below share a single source sample, sequenced in a study of shared clonotypes between healthy human individuals. Here immunoSEQ multiplex PCR was the method, and the copy in TCRdb shows in-frame clones only, minus some. This sample has 1.5 million to 1.9 million clones, with 98% found just once. The sequencing sample was made of naive CD4+ T cells sorted from blood. Subset described: CD45RA+ positively selected. The receptor source for this set is a man younger than 40 in good health.

This rearrangement joins TRBV11-2 to TRBJ2-3; D not certain. Germline CDR1 reads SGHAT; CDR2 reads FQNNGV. The CDR3 contains 14 residues. V lost 5 bases, J lost 0 bases, and 9 bases lay in between. The CDR3 is CASSPQSSTDTQYF. The CDR3 DNA reads TGTGCCAGCAGCCCGCAGAGTAGCACAGATACGCAGTATTTT.

The chain uses TRBV18 and TRBJ2-5; 7 nucleotides match TRBD2. This CDR3 comprises 13 residues. The junction had 2 bases not matched to a gene; V was cut back by 5 bases and J by 2 bases. Germline CDR1 is KGHSH and CDR2 is LQKENI. CDR3 coding DNA: TGTGCCAGCTCAGCGGGAGCTCAAGAGACCCAGTACTTC. Translating it yields CASSAGAQETQYF.

The chain has TRBV7-9 and TRBJ2-4, with TRBD2 matching 7 bases. Germline V gene sequence: CDR1 SEHNR, CDR2 FQNEAQ (reference sequence). This CDR3 comprises 16 residues. Unmatched junction bases numbered 4, after V lost 0 bases and J lost 2 bases. As DNA, the CDR3 is TGTGCCAGCAGCTTAGCCGGTAGCGGGTCCAAAAACATTCAGTACTTC. Translated, it gives CASSLAGSGSKNIQYF.

This clone was seen only once. The rearrangement uses TRBV5-1 and TRBJ2-6, with 8 bases matching TRBD2. CDR3 length: 18 residues. Trimming cost V 6 bases and J 2 bases; bases outside gene matches: 13. Germline CDR1 is SGHRS and CDR2 is YFSETQ. In nucleotides, the CDR3 is TGCGCCAGCAATGGCGGACTAGCTATATTTACTGGGGCCAACGTCCTGACTTTC. This sequence encodes CASNGGLAIFTGANVLTF. The full variable domain, with the rest looked up from reference TRBV5-1 and TRBJ2-6, is KAGVTQTPRYLIKTRGQQVTLSCSPISGHRSVSWYQQTPGQGLQFLFEYFSETQRNKGNFPGRFSGRQFSNSRSEMNVSTLELGDSALYLCASNGGLAIFTGANVLTFGAGSRLTVL.

The V gene is TRBV9, the J gene TRBJ2-2; D is undetermined. The germline V gene encodes CDR1 SGDLS and CDR2 YYNGEE. The CDR3 length is 15 residues. Deletions cut 2 bases from V and 8 bases from J, with 16 bases between. The CDR3: CASSVTSGLLGELFF. In DNA form, the CDR3 reads TGTGCCAGCAGCGTCACATCGGGTCTCCTAGGGGAGCTGTTTTTT.

The chain carries TRBV5-1 and TRBJ2-5, with D hard to call. CDR3 length equals 13 residues. Trimming shortened V by 4 bases and J by 5 bases, and 12 bases separated the two germline ends. Germline V CDR1 and CDR2: SGHRS, YFSETQ. CDR3 amino acids: CASSPIGVETQYF. CDR3 sequence (DNA): TGCGCCAGCAGCCCTATTGGGGTGGAGACCCAGTACTTC.

The chain couples TRBV6-5 to TRBJ2-6, with unresolved D. Per the germline V gene, CDR1 is MNHEY and CDR2 is SVGAGI. The V and J ends lost 5 bases and 0 bases respectively, with 2 bases between them. This CDR3 contains 13 residues. The CDR3 here is CASSISGANVLTF. CDR3 bases: TGTGCCAGCAGTATCTCTGGGGCCAACGTCCTGACTTTC.

The genes are TRBV7-2 and TRBJ2-7; 7 nucleotides agree with TRBD2. V lost 1 base and J lost 6; bases outside the gene matches: 9. The CDR3 is made up of 15 amino acids. Per the germline V gene, CDR1 is SGHTA and CDR2 is FQGNSA. CDR3 DNA: TGTGCCAGCAGCTTAGATGCGGGAGAGGTTAGCGAGCAGTACTTC. The encoded protein is CASSLDAGEVSEQYF.

The gene calls are TRBV28 and TRBJ2-7; 10 bases map to TRBD2. This CDR3 spans 20 amino acids. J gave up 0 bases and V 6 bases, and 20 bases lay outside the gene matches. The germline CDR1 and CDR2 sequences are MDHEN and SYDVKM. CDR3 protein: CASSKQTPGLARLSSYEQYF. The CDR3 bases are TGTGCCAGCAGCAAACAAACTCCGGGACTAGCGAGATTGAGCTCCTACGAGCAGTACTTC.

This clone was seen just once. This CDR3 is CASRSYLGRLNYGYTF. CDR3 nucleotides: TGTGCCAGCAGATCTTATTTGGGACGGCTAAACTATGGCTACACCTTC. This chain connects TRBV5-6 to TRBJ1-2; TRBD1 might be the D (5 bases). This CDR3 is built from 16 residues. Germline CDR1 and CDR2: SGHDT and YYEEEE. V was shortened by 5 bases and J by 2 bases, with 19 bases between the two germline ends.

The rearrangement uses TRBV28 and TRBJ1-5, with D maybe TRBD1 (5 bases). The V gene lost 2 bases and the J gene lost 6 bases, with 11 bases spanning the gap. The CDR3 spans 14 residues. CDR1 and CDR2 from the germline V gene are MDHEN and SYDVKM. CDR3 sequence reads: CASSLPAGRQPQHF. The CDR3 coding sequence is TGTGCCAGCAGTTTACCGGCAGGGCGTCAGCCCCAGCATTTT.

V is TRBV6-1 and J is TRBJ2-7, with D possibly being TRBD2 (5 bases). Germline V gives CDR1 MNHNS, CDR2 SASEGT. The CDR3 covers 12 residues. The V and J ends lost 10 bases and 2 bases respectively, with 12 bases between them. CDR3 bases: TGTGCCACCTCCGAGGGAACCTACGAGCAGTACTTC. Its translation is CATSEGTYEQYF.

The genes are TRBV5-8 and TRBJ2-1, with D possibly matching TRBD2 (7 bases). This CDR3 spans 15 amino acids. Trimming pared 6 bases from V and 6 bases from J, leaving 19 bases between. The germline gives CDR1 SGHTS, CDR2 YDEGEE. The CDR3 here is CASTFGGRWGNEQFF. The CDR3 DNA follows: TGTGCCAGCACCTTCGGGGGGCGCTGGGGCAATGAGCAGTTCTTC.

This sequence joins TRBV9 and TRBJ2-7; D perhaps matches TRBD2 (6 bases). Germline loops: CDR1 SGDLS, CDR2 YYNGEE. Trimming removed 0 bases at V and 6 bases at J, with 13 bases between. This CDR3 is 14 amino acids long. CDR3 sequence: CASSVEVTSGEQYF. The DNA of the CDR3 is TGTGCCAGCAGCGTAGAAGTGACTAGTGGCGAGCAGTACTTC. Combining the CDR3 with reference TRBV9 and TRBJ2-7 gives the whole variable domain DSGVTQTPKHLITATGQRVTLRCSPRSGDLSVYWYQQSLDQGLQFLIQYYNGEERAKGNILERFSAQQFPDLHSELNLSSLELGDSALYFCASSVEVTSGEQYFGPGTRLTVT.

This chain uses TRBV7-7 with TRBJ2-2; D is undetermined. The CDR3 has 16 residues. Germline V CDR1 and CDR2: SSHAT, FNYEAQ (reference sequence). V lost 2 bases and J 4 bases, leaving 14 bases between the germline ends. In DNA, the CDR3 is TGTGCCAGCAGCTTATTGGGCAGCTTAACCACCGGGGAGCTGTTTTTT. This encodes CASSLLGSLTTGELFF.

The chain links TRBV10-2 to TRBJ2-1, with 8 bases matching TRBD2. Unmatched junction bases numbered 9, after V lost 2 bases and J lost 9 bases. Germline V gene sequence: CDR1 WSHSY, CDR2 SAAADI. The CDR3 loop spans 15 amino acids. CDR3 nucleotide sequence: TGCGCCAGCAGTGAGGTCAGCGGGAGCAAGGGTGAGCAGTTCTTC. This sequence encodes CASSEVSGSKGEQFF.

The rearrangement links TRBV19 to TRBJ1-5; D uncertain. The CDR3 length is 15 residues. Trimming pared 4 bases from V and 4 bases from J, leaving 14 bases between. Germline assignment: CDR1 LNHDA and CDR2 SQIVND (reference sequence). The CDR3 nucleotides read TGTGCCAGTAGTAGCAGGCGGGCCCGTAATCAGCCCCAGCATTTT. It specifies CASSSRRARNQPQHF.

V usage is TRBV10-2 and J usage is TRBJ2-7, with 8 bases lining up with TRBD2. V lost 4 bases to trimming and J lost 2 bases; unmatched junction nucleotides: 7. Germline V lookup: CDR1 WSHSY, CDR2 SAAADI. The length of the CDR3 is 15 residues. CDR3 in DNA: TGCGCCAGCAGTGGTATAGCGGGATCCACCTACGAGCAGTACTTC. This sequence encodes CASSGIAGSTYEQYF.

J is TRBJ2-3 and V is TRBV7-2, with a tentative D call TRBD2 (6 bases). The CDR3 loop spans 17 amino acids. Germline lookup yields CDR1 SGHTA and CDR2 FQGNSA. V was pared by 4 bases and J by 3 bases, with 20 bases between. The CDR3 region is CASSSRGWGSITDTQYF. The CDR3 DNA reads as TGTGCCAGCAGCTCGCGGGGTTGGGGCTCCATTACAGATACGCAGTATTTT.

The rearrangement links TRBV29-1 to TRBJ1-3, with D uncertain. The CDR3 consists of 14 residues. Between the trimmed V and J ends, which lost 0 bases and 2 bases, there was a span of 8 bases. The germline V gene encodes CDR1 SQVTM and CDR2 ANQGSEA. The CDR3 spells CSVEEGSPGNTIYF. The CDR3 region has the DNA TGCAGCGTTGAAGAGGGCAGTCCTGGAAACACCATATATTTT.

The chain combines TRBV29-1 with TRBJ2-5; 8 nucleotides line up with TRBD1. With 6 bases clipped from V and 4 bases from J, the junction kept 7 bases outside the gene matches. The CDR3 consists of 13 residues. The germline V gene encodes CDR1 SQVTM and CDR2 ANQGSEA. This CDR3 is CSVLDRVAETQYF. The CDR3 DNA is TGCAGCGTCCTGGACAGGGTGGCAGAGACCCAGTACTTC.

The gene calls are TRBV2 and TRBJ2-7; TRBD1 is a possible D gene (6 bases). In germline, CDR1 is SNHLY, CDR2 FYNNEI. The CDR3 is made up of 14 amino acids. Trimming took off 6 bases at V and 3 bases at J, with 15 bases between the two ends. This CDR3 is CASRLDRPYYEQYF. CDR3 in DNA: TGTGCCAGCAGACTCGACAGGCCATACTACGAGCAGTACTTC. Complete variable domain (other parts from reference TRBV2 and TRBJ2-7): EPEVTQTPSHQVTQMGQEVILRCVPISNHLYFYWYRQILGQKVEFLVSFYNNEISEKSEIFDDQFSVERPDGSNFTLKIRSTKLEDSAMYFCASRLDRPYYEQYFGPGTRLTVT.

The CDR3 DNA reads as TGCGCCAGCAGCTTTATAGAGCGGGTTATTGGGACCCAGTACTTC. The encoded protein is CASSFIERVIGTQYF. The chain couples TRBV5-1 to TRBJ2-5, with D possibly matching TRBD2 (6 bases). Germline CDR1 and CDR2: SGHRS and YFSETQ. This CDR3 comprises 15 residues. V gave up 2 bases and J gave up 7 bases, with 18 bases separating them.

This chain links TRBV4-3 with TRBJ2-2; 7 nucleotides match TRBD1. Unmatched junction bases numbered 3, after V lost 0 bases and J lost 5 bases. The CDR3 extends over 15 amino acids. Germline-derived CDR1 and CDR2 are LGHNA and YSLEER. The CDR3 DNA sequence: TGCGCCAGCAGCCAAGAAACCAGGGGGACCGGGGAGCTGTTTTTT. Its translation is CASSQETRGTGELFF.

The rearrangement links TRBV11-2 to TRBJ2-1; possible D gene TRBD1, 5 bases. With 1 base removed from V and 10 bases from J, the gap between germline ends came to 17 bases. Germline CDR1 SGHAT, CDR2 FQNNGV. The length of the CDR3 is 15 residues. The CDR3 spells CASSLGSVGRGEQFF. The CDR3 nucleotides are TGTGCCAGCAGCTTAGGTTCTGTGGGGCGCGGCGAGCAGTTCTTC.

This chain links TRBV5-1 with TRBJ1-3; 8 bases fit TRBD1. This CDR3 contains 16 residues. V lost 5 bases and J lost 4; bases outside the gene matches: 11. Germline V gene sequence: CDR1 SGHRS, CDR2 YFSETQ. The CDR3 DNA follows: TGCGCCAGCAGTTCCCAACCGAGGACAGGGGGAAACACCATATATTTT. Protein: CASSSQPRTGGNTIYF.

V gene TRBV7-9 combines with J gene TRBJ2-3; no firm D call. The CDR3 spans 12 residues. Trimming shortened V by 5 bases and J by 5 bases, and 8 bases separated the two germline ends. The germline V gene encodes CDR1 SEHNR and CDR2 FQNEAQ (reference sequence). CDR3 region: CASSVGLDTQYF. CDR3 nucleotide sequence: TGTGCCAGCAGCGTAGGGTTAGATACGCAGTATTTT.

The rearrangement joins TRBV5-1 to TRBJ1-2, with D perhaps matching TRBD1 (6 bases). V was pared by 4 bases and J by 4 bases, with 14 bases between. The CDR3 sequence is 14 residues long. Germline values: CDR1 SGHRS, CDR2 YFSETQ. The CDR3 DNA sequence: TGCGCCAGCAGCCCGAACGGACAGCCCTATGGCTACACCTTC. Residues: CASSPNGQPYGYTF.

The rearrangement joins TRBV2 to TRBJ1-3; D possibly corresponds to TRBD1 (5 bases). This CDR3 is built from 15 residues. Per germline, CDR1 SNHLY and CDR2 FYNNEI. The V end was cut by 4 bases, the J end by 4 bases, with 14 bases between. The chain's CDR3 is CASSGSGTGGNTIYF. In nucleotides, the CDR3 is TGTGCCAGCAGTGGTTCGGGGACGGGAGGAAACACCATATATTTT.